The next 15 T cell receptor beta chains were all read from a single sample in a study of blood T cells in healthy people across ages (dated by TCRdb to the mid-2010s). Library generation was performed with 5' RACE. Sequencing used an Illumina HiSeq 2500. A second PCR of about 6 to 11 cycles was run with a J-beta primer mix and a sample-barcoded 5' primer. Starting from the raw public reads, TCRdb applied fastp trimming at Q25, assembled clones with MiXCR and retained in-frame beta chains. Identical CDR3 protein sequences are pooled into one entry, listed with their most common genes and DNA. The sample table lists roughly 1.7 million distinct CDR3 sequences, about 35% of them with a count of one. The ten largest clones represent around 11% of the sample. Sequences were obtained from blood. The receptors were gathered from a woman younger than 45 in good health.

The chain couples TRBV27 to TRBJ2-1; 11 bases are a match to TRBD2. The CDR3 totals 18 residues. The trim removed 3 bases at V and 7 bases at J, leaving 14 bases unmatched. Germline V lookup: CDR1 MNHEY, CDR2 SMNVEV (reference sequence). CDR3 sequence (DNA): TGTGCCAGCAGTTTTAGACTAGCGGGAAATGGTAAGGGGAATGAGCAGTTCTTC. This encodes CASSFRLAGNGKGNEQFF.

The chain joins TRBV20-1 to TRBJ2-1, with D tentatively TRBD1 or TRBD2 (5 bases each). Germline assignment: CDR1 DFQATT and CDR2 SNEGSKA (reference sequence). This CDR3 is built from 13 residues. Trimming left V 6 bases short and J 8 bases short, with 17 bases between. CDR3 sequence: CSAPTPRGDEQFF. For the CDR3, the DNA is TGCAGTGCCCCGACACCCAGAGGGGATGAGCAGTTCTTC.

The chain has TRBV20-1 and TRBJ2-1; D may be TRBD2 (5 bases). The germline V gene has CDR1 DFQATT and CDR2 SNEGSKA (reference sequence). Trimming removed 0 bases at V and 4 bases at J, with 13 bases between. CDR3 size: 15 residues. In DNA form, the CDR3 reads TGCAGTGCTAGAGAGATTCCAGCGGATTACAATGAGCAGTTCTTC. Translation: CSAREIPADYNEQFF.

This clonotype occurred a few times. The genes are TRBV7-3 and TRBJ2-7; no reliable D call. The CDR3 sequence is 16 residues long. Deletions cut 5 bases from V and 3 bases from J, with 20 bases between. Germline values: CDR1 SGHTA, CDR2 FQGTGA. The DNA of the CDR3 is TGTGCCAGCAGCGCCCACCTCCCGGGCCGAAACTACGAGCAGTACTTC. As protein: CASSAHLPGRNYEQYF. The whole variable domain, filled in from reference TRBV7-3 and TRBJ2-7, reads GAGVSQTPSNKVTEKGKYVELRCDPISGHTALYWYRQSLGQGPEFLIYFQGTGAADDSGLPNDRFFAVRPEGSVSTLKIQRTERGDSAVYLCASSAHLPGRNYEQYFGPGTRLTVT.

In this sample, this clonotype turned up a few times. V is TRBV12-5 and J is TRBJ2-1; 7 nucleotides match TRBD1. Germline CDR1 LGHNT, CDR2 FRNRAP. Trimming at V came to 8 bases and at J to 4 bases, leaving 5 bases not matched to a gene. This CDR3 has 13 amino acids. CDR3 sequence (DNA): TGTGCTAGTACAGGGGCCGATTACAATGAGCAGTTCTTC. Its translation is CASTGADYNEQFF. Combining the CDR3 with reference TRBV12-5 and TRBJ2-1 gives the whole variable domain DARVTQTPRHKVTEMGQEVTMRCQPILGHNTVFWYRQTMMQGLELLAYFRNRAPLDDSGMPKDRFSAEMPDATLATLKIQPSEPRDSAVYFCASTGADYNEQFFGPGTRLTVL.

This chain links TRBV21-1 with TRBJ2-4; the tabulated D call, TRBD2, remains unverified against the DNA. TRBV21-1 is termed a pseudogene. The length of the CDR3 is 20 residues. CDR3 residues: CASSKYNGRAGLLAKNIQYF. Written as DNA, the CDR3 is TGTGCCAGCAGCAAATACAACGGGAGGGCCGGTCTCTTAGCCAAAAACATTCAGTACTTC.

V gene TRBV27 combines with J gene TRBJ2-7; 8 positions agree with TRBD1. Per germline, CDR1 MNHEY and CDR2 SMNVEV (reference sequence). Trimming cost V 3 bases and J 3 bases; bases outside gene matches: 4. The CDR3 sequence is 14 residues long. CDR3 in DNA: TGTGCCAGCAGTTTTTTCGGGACAGGCTACGAGCAGTACTTC. This sequence encodes CASSFFGTGYEQYF.

V gene TRBV29-1 combines with J gene TRBJ1-1; 7 positions match TRBD1. V was clipped by 4 bases and J by 11 bases; unmatched bases: 7. There are 11 residues in the CDR3. Germline V gene sequence: CDR1 SQVTM, CDR2 ANQGSEA. In DNA form, the CDR3 reads TGCAGCGTTGCTACGACAGGGTGGGCTTTCTTT. Translating gives CSVATTGWAFF.

The chain has TRBV7-9 and TRBJ2-7; D ambiguous. Germline V gives CDR1 SEHNR, CDR2 FQNEAQ (reference sequence). CDR3 size: 14 residues. The V end lost 5 bases, the J end lost 5 bases, and 16 bases lay between the germline ends. Written as DNA, the CDR3 is TGTGCCAGCAGCCCCCCCCCGGGTGAGAACGAGCAGTACTTC. This gives the protein CASSPPPGENEQYF. Filled out from reference TRBV7-9 and TRBJ2-7, the complete variable domain reads DTGVSQNPRHKITKRGQNVTFRCDPISEHNRLYWYRQTLGQGPEFLTYFQNEAQLEKSRLLSDRFSAERPKGSFSTLEIQRTEQGDSAMYLCASSPPPGENEQYFGPGTRLTVT.

The chain has TRBV27 and TRBJ2-2, with 14 positions matching TRBD2. After removal of 5 bases from V and 6 bases from J, the junction contained 5 bases not matched to a gene. The CDR3 is 16 residues long. From germline, CDR1 is MNHEY and CDR2 SMNVEV (reference sequence). The CDR3 nucleotides read TGTGCCAGCAGTCGCCTGACTAGCGGGGGGGCCGGGGAGCTGTTTTTT. It codes for CASSRLTSGGAGELFF.

J is TRBJ2-1 and V is TRBV27; perhaps TRBD2 as D (6 bases). The V end lost 7 bases, the J end lost 6 bases, and 13 bases lay between the germline ends. CDR3 size: 13 residues. The germline V gene encodes CDR1 MNHEY and CDR2 SMNVEV (reference sequence). CDR3 sequence reads: CASKTGACNEQFF. CDR3 sequence (DNA): TGTGCCAGCAAGACGGGAGCCTGCAATGAGCAGTTCTTC.

CDR3 nucleotide sequence: TGTGCCAGCAGAGGCACCGAGAGCTCTGGGGCCAACGTCCTGACTTTC. Translated: CASRGTESSGANVLTF. V and J are TRBV14 and TRBJ2-6, with unresolved D. Deletions cut 6 bases from V and 0 bases from J, with 12 bases between. Germline values: CDR1 SGHDN, CDR2 FVKESK. CDR3 length: 16 amino acids.

The chain combines TRBV19 with TRBJ1-5; D call uncertain. The CDR3 has 15 amino acids. Germline CDR1 reads LNHDA; CDR2 reads SQIVND (reference sequence). Trimming cost V 5 bases and J 0 bases, with 11 bases left between them. CDR3 sequence reads: CASSPNFYSNQPQHF. DNA for the CDR3: TGTGCCAGTAGTCCAAATTTTTATAGCAATCAGCCCCAGCATTTT.

The rearrangement joins TRBV12-3 or TRBV12-4 to TRBJ2-7, with 11 bases that match TRBD2. CDR3 length: 16 residues. V shed 5 bases and J 4 bases; nucleotides not matched to a gene: 10. In DNA, the CDR3 is TGTGCCAGCAGTCCTAATGTAGCGGGGGGGCTGTACGAGCAGTACTTC. Translating it yields CASSPNVAGGLYEQYF.

The rearrangement uses TRBV7-3 and TRBJ2-1, with TRBD2 matching over 8 bases. CDR3 length: 17 amino acids. Germline lookup yields CDR1 SGHTA and CDR2 FQGTGA. Germline trimming cut 5 bases from V and 3 bases from J; bases unmatched to any gene: 12. CDR3 sequence reads: CASSPRSGGGSYNEQFF. The CDR3 coding sequence is TGTGCCAGCAGCCCCCGGTCCGGGGGGGGGAGCTACAATGAGCAGTTCTTC.